Listed below are T cell receptor beta chains from one sample, sequenced in a study of cytomegalovirus exposure and HLA in healthy donors. Assay: immunoSEQ multiplex PCR; the TCRdb copy retains only in-frame clones and omits some. The data contain 70,000 to 90,000 clones, 66% of them singletons. Sequencing was carried out using PBMCs. The receptors here all came from a man aged 40-49 years in good health and CMV-seropositive. CDR3s include the opening cysteine and the closing phenylalanine or tryptophan. D genes are given only for firm matches. Not all rows give a size; the values are once, few, many and, for expanded clones, a class.

d_call | clone_size | j_call | v_call | cdr3_aa | cdr3_nt
TRBD2 | - | TRBJ2-2 | TRBV6-6 | CASSTSGGGTGELFF | TGTGCCAGCAGTACTAGCGGGGGTGGCACCGGGGAGCTGTTTTTT
- | - | TRBJ1-3 | TRBV30 | CAWSPSSGNTIYF | TGTGCCTGGAGCCCGTCCTCTGGAAACACCATATATTTT
TRBD1 | - | TRBJ2-1 | TRBV7-3 | CASSLGQVYNEQFF | TGTGCCAGCAGCTTAGGACAGGTCTACAATGAGCAGTTCTTC
- | - | TRBJ2-1 | TRBV7-2 | CASSPRTEQFF | TGTGCCAGCAGCCCTAGAACTGAGCAGTTCTTC
- | - | TRBJ1-1 | TRBV5-4 | CASSWATGNTEAFF | TGTGCCAGCAGCTGGGCGACAGGGAACACTGAAGCTTTCTTT
- | - | TRBJ2-5 | TRBV2 | CASRLRRLTRVTYF | TGTGCCAGCAGACTACGTCGACTGACTCGGGTGACGTACTTC
TRBD2 | - | TRBJ2-5 | TRBV11-2 | CASSFARGVEETQYF | TGTGCCAGCAGCTTTGCGCGGGGGGTAGAAGAGACCCAGTACTTC
TRBD1 | - | TRBJ2-3 | TRBV5-1 | CASSFSGTGMADTQYF | TGCGCCAGCAGCTTCTCCGGGACAGGGATGGCAGATACGCAGTATTTT
- | - | TRBJ2-3 | TRBV11-2 | CASNDRLGADTQYF | TGTGCCAGCAACGACAGGCTGGGGGCAGATACGCAGTATTTT
TRBD2 | - | TRBJ2-2 | TRBV6-8 | CASNTGGGGELFF | TGTGCCAGCAACACTGGCGGGGGCGGGGAGCTGTTTTTT
- | - | TRBJ1-5 | TRBV7-6 | CASSHDRSCSNQPQHF | TGTGCCAGCAGCCACGACAGGTCATGTAGCAATCAGCCCCAGCATTTT
TRBD1 | - | TRBJ1-2 | TRBV28 | CASRPQGALGYTF | TGTGCCAGCAGGCCACAGGGGGCGCTTGGCTACACCTTC
- | - | TRBJ2-2 | TRBV28 | CASSSLAAVNTGELFF | TGTGCCAGCAGTTCCTTGGCGGCCGTGAACACCGGGGAGCTGTTTTTT
TRBD2 | - | TRBJ2-3 | TRBV7-9 | CASSLTSGRSTDTQYF | TGTGCCAGCAGCTTAACTAGCGGGCGTAGCACAGATACGCAGTATTTT
TRBD1 | - | TRBJ1-5 | TRBV4-1 | CASSQEGQNHQPQHF | TGCGCCAGCAGCCAAGAGGGACAGAACCATCAGCCCCAGCATTTT
- | - | TRBJ1-4 | TRBV28 | CATQWQANEKLFF | TGTGCCACCCAGTGGCAGGCGAATGAAAAACTGTTTTTT
- | - | TRBJ1-6 | TRBV6-4 | CASSAGTPNRNSPLHF | TGTGCCAGCAGTGCCGGGACACCAAATCGGAATTCACCCCTCCACTTT
- | few | TRBJ1-4 | TRBV30 | CAWGRTSMGEKLFF | TGTGCCTGGGGGAGGACTTCGATGGGAGAAAAACTGTTTTTT
TRBD1 | - | TRBJ2-1 | TRBV19 | CASSDVPGQGQFF | TGTGCCAGTAGTGACGTCCCGGGACAGGGTCAGTTCTTC
- | - | TRBJ1-4 | TRBV5-4 | CASSGGTNEKLFF | TGTGCCAGCAGCGGAGGAACTAATGAAAAACTGTTTTTT
- | - | TRBJ2-7 | TRBV5-6 | CASSAVIGQVGSYEQYF | TGTGCCAGCAGCGCAGTGATAGGTCAGGTCGGCTCCTACGAGCAGTACTTC
- | - | TRBJ2-2 | TRBV4-3 | CASSQDSLSGELFF | TGCGCCAGCAGCCAAGATTCCCTGTCCGGGGAGCTGTTTTTT
TRBD1 | - | TRBJ1-1 | TRBV5-1 | CASSLNPGQGLFTEAFF | TGCGCCAGCAGCTTAAACCCGGGACAGGGTTTATTCACTGAAGCTTTCTTT
- | - | TRBJ1-1 | TRBV10-3 | CAISEWTANTEAFF | TGTGCCATCAGTGAGTGGACAGCGAACACTGAAGCTTTCTTT
TRBD2 | - | TRBJ2-1 | TRBV6-1 | CASSEVPGEGEFF | TGTGCCAGCAGTGAAGTTCCCGGGGAGGGTGAGTTCTTC
- | - | TRBJ2-5 | TRBV4-1 | CASSQDQGWNRAKGTQYF | TGCGCCAGCAGCCAAGACCAAGGGTGGAACAGGGCCAAGGGGACCCAGTACTTC
- | once | TRBJ2-7 | TRBV10-1 | CASSEPGRPYEQYF | TGCGCCAGCAGTGAACCGGGAAGGCCCTACGAGCAGTACTTC
TRBD1 | once | TRBJ1-2 | TRBV5-5 | CASSLSGQSSRYTF | TGTGCCAGCAGCTTGTCGGGACAGTCAAGTCGCTACACCTTC
- | - | TRBJ1-1 | TRBV28 | CASSLAGGSMNTEAFF | TGTGCCAGCAGCCTGGCTGGGGGGTCGATGAACACTGAAGCTTTCTTT
- | - | TRBJ2-3 | TRBV28 | CASIHAGVTDTQYF | TGTGCCAGCATTCATGCAGGGGTAACAGATACGCAGTATTTT
- | - | TRBJ1-2 | TRBV21-1 | CASSKVRVRGGYTF | TGTGCCAGCAGCAAAGTTAGGGTTCGGGGAGGCTACACCTTC
TRBD2 | - | TRBJ2-4 | TRBV6-5 | CASSSRAGPEYF | TGTGCCAGCAGCTCCCGAGCGGGGCCCGAGTACTTC
- | - | TRBJ2-7 | TRBV2 | CASTTVPGQGEQYF | TGTGCCAGCACGACGGTCCCAGGGCAGGGGGAGCAGTACTTC
- | - | TRBJ2-2 | TRBV2 | CASRGPGGTGELFF | TGTGCCAGCAGGGGACCCGGGGGTACCGGGGAGCTGTTTTTT
- | - | TRBJ2-5 | TRBV7-8 | CASSQGSLRQETQYF | TGTGCCAGCAGCCAGGGATCGTTAAGGCAAGAGACCCAGTACTTC
- | - | TRBJ2-7 | TRBV9 | CASSVGSGMREQYF | TGTGCCAGCAGCGTAGGGTCAGGGATGAGGGAGCAGTACTTC
TRBD1 | - | TRBJ2-3 | TRBV18 | CASSPDRTDTQYF | TGTGCCAGCTCACCGGACAGGACAGATACGCAGTATTTT
- | - | TRBJ1-3 | TRBV28 | CASSTEYSGNTIYF | TGTGCCAGCAGTACAGAGTACTCTGGAAACACCATATATTTT
- | - | TRBJ2-5 | TRBV21-1 | CASNAIRDREETQYF | TGTGCCAGCAACGCCATCCGGGACAGGGAAGAGACCCAGTACTTC
- | few | TRBJ1-2 | TRBV6-1 | CASSPERFRTF | TGTGCCAGCAGCCCTGAGCGGTTTAGGACCTTC
TRBD2 | few | TRBJ2-5 | TRBV7-9 | CASSLTGGEQETQYF | TGTGCCAGCAGCTTAACGGGGGGGGAACAAGAGACCCAGTACTTC
TRBD1 | - | TRBJ2-7 | TRBV4-1 | CASSQEPDRISYEQYF | TGCGCCAGCAGCCAAGAACCGGACAGGATCTCCTACGAGCAGTACTTC
- | few | TRBJ1-2 | TRBV5-4 | CASSQPQGNYGYTF | TGTGCCAGCAGCCAGCCCCAGGGTAACTATGGCTACACCTTC